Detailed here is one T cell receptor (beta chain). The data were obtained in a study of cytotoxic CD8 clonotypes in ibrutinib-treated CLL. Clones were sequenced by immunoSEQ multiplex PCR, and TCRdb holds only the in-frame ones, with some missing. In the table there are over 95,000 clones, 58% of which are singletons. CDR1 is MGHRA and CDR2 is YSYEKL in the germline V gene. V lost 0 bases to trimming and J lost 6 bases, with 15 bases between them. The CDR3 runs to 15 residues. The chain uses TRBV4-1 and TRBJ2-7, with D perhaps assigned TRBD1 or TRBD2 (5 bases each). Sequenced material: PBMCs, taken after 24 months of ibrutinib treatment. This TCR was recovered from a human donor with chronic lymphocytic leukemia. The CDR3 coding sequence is TGCGCCAGCAGCCAAGAAGGCAGGGACGGAGTCGAGCAGTACTTC. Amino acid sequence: CASSQEGRDGVEQYF.